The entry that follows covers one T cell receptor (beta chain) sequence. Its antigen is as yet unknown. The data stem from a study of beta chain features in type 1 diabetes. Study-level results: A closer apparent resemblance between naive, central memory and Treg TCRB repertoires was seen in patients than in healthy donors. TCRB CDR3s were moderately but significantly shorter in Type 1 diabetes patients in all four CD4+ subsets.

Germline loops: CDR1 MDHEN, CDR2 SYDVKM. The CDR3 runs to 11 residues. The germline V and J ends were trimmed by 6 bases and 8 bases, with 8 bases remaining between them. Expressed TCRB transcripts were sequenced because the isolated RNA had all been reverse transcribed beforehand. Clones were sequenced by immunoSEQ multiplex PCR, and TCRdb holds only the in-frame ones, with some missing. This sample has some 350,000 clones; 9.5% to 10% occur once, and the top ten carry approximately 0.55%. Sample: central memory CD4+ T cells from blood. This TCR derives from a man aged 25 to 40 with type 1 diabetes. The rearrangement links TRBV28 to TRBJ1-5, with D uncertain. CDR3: CASRSREPQHF. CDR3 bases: TGTGCCAGCAGGTCGAGGGAGCCCCAGCATTTT.